The rows below give T cell receptor beta chains drawn from one sample of a study of blood T cell repertoires in COVID-19. Data came from immunoSEQ multiplex PCR; TCRdb stores just in-frame clones and leaves some out. The profile covers about 49,000 clones, with roughly 77% appearing a single time and around two fifths taken by the ten largest. Sequencing used peripheral blood. The source of these receptors is a man between 65 and 79 years old with active or convalescent COVID-19. The CDR3 runs from the conserved cysteine through the conserved F or W. The D gene is left open where the match is weak. Expanded clones get a size class; other rows say once, few or many, or leave the size out.

V: TRBV11-2; D: .; J: TRBJ2-3; size: many; CDR3: CASSFLRGPLSSTDTQYF; DNA: TGTGCCAGCAGCTTCTTACGAGGGCCCCTCTCGAGCACAGATACGCAGTATTTT
V: TRBV18; D: .; J: TRBJ1-1; size: .; CDR3: CASSRVNTEAFF; DNA: TGTGCCAGCTCGCGGGTGAACACTGAAGCTTTCTTT
V: TRBV7-2; D: TRBD1; J: TRBJ1-1; size: .; CDR3: CASSWDRSTEAFF; DNA: TGTGCCAGCAGCTGGGACAGGAGCACTGAAGCTTTCTTT
V: TRBV6-2/TRBV6-3; D: .; J: TRBJ1-3; size: .; CDR3: CASSYRRETNIYF; DNA: TGTGCCAGCAGTTACCGACGGGAGACCAACATATATTTT
V: TRBV5-1; D: TRBD2; J: TRBJ2-7; size: .; CDR3: CASRLAGGPDHEQYF; DNA: TGCGCCAGCAGGTTAGCGGGGGGGCCGGATCACGAGCAGTACTTC
V: TRBV19; D: TRBD1; J: TRBJ1-5; size: few; CDR3: CASTDPGQGNQPQHF; DNA: TGTGCCAGTACCGACCCGGGACAGGGGAATCAGCCCCAGCATTTT
V: TRBV5-1; D: .; J: TRBJ2-5; size: .; CDR3: CASSLRLTGETQYF; DNA: TGCGCCAGCAGTTTAAGACTCACGGGGGAGACCCAGTACTTC
V: TRBV5-1; D: TRBD1; J: TRBJ2-5; size: .; CDR3: CASRGGGQETQYF; DNA: TGCGCCAGCAGAGGGGGCGGACAAGAGACCCAGTACTTC
V: TRBV6-5; D: .; J: TRBJ2-5; size: .; CDR3: CASSRDLGEETQYF; DNA: TGTGCCAGCAGTCGAGACCTGGGCGAGGAGACCCAGTACTTC
V: TRBV7-9; D: .; J: TRBJ2-5; size: .; CDR3: CASSLSAAGQETQYF; DNA: TGTGCCAGCAGCTTATCCGCGGCGGGGCAAGAGACCCAGTACTTC
V: TRBV7-2; D: .; J: TRBJ1-1; size: .; CDR3: CASKTGFTEAFF; DNA: TGTGCCAGCAAAACAGGGTTCACTGAAGCTTTCTTT
V: TRBV4-3; D: TRBD1; J: TRBJ1-1; size: .; CDR3: CASSQADRDTEAFF; DNA: TGCGCCAGCAGCCAGGCGGACAGGGACACTGAAGCTTTCTTT
V: TRBV6-5; D: .; J: TRBJ1-1; size: .; CDR3: CASSTTYNTEAFF; DNA: TGTGCCAGCAGCACGACATACAACACTGAAGCTTTCTTT
V: TRBV6-5; D: .; J: TRBJ1-3; size: .; CDR3: CASWTPLGNTIYF; DNA: TGTGCCAGCTGGACACCTCTCGGAAACACCATATATTTT
V: TRBV12-5; D: TRBD1; J: TRBJ2-2; size: few; CDR3: CASGFRTGPSTSNTGELFF; DNA: TGTGCTAGTGGTTTCCGGACAGGACCCTCTACCAGTAACACCGGGGAGCTGTTTTTT
V: TRBV5-3; D: TRBD1; J: TRBJ1-6; size: .; CDR3: CARSLAGGLSPLHF; DNA: TGTGCCAGAAGCTTGGCAGGGGGCTTGTCACCCCTCCACTTT
V: TRBV7-3; D: .; J: TRBJ1-2; size: .; CDR3: CASSLDGGAGRERGYTF; DNA: TGTGCCAGCAGCTTGGACGGGGGTGCAGGGCGGGAGCGTGGCTACACCTTC
V: TRBV6-6; D: .; J: TRBJ1-1; size: .; CDR3: CASSFGSTEAFF; DNA: TGTGCCAGCAGTTTCGGGTCCACTGAAGCTTTCTTT
V: TRBV7-9; D: TRBD1; J: TRBJ2-7; size: .; CDR3: CASRSDRVFGFEQYF; DNA: TGTGCCAGCAGATCTGACAGGGTGTTTGGGTTCGAGCAGTACTTC
V: TRBV28; D: .; J: TRBJ2-7; size: few; CDR3: CASSFLRSSYEQYF; DNA: TGTGCCAGCAGTTTTTTAAGGAGCTCCTACGAGCAGTACTTC
V: TRBV6-2/TRBV6-3; D: TRBD1; J: TRBJ2-7; size: .; CDR3: CASSRTGGFFYEQYF; DNA: TGTGCCAGCAGTAGGACAGGGGGATTTTTCTACGAGCAGTACTTC
V: TRBV6-2/TRBV6-3; D: .; J: TRBJ1-3; size: .; CDR3: CASSGLQGYGNTIYF; DNA: TGTGCCAGCAGCGGTCTTCAGGGGTATGGAAACACCATATATTTT
V: TRBV5-1; D: TRBD1; J: TRBJ2-2; size: .; CDR3: CASSLGQGSTGELFF; DNA: TGCGCCAGCAGCTTAGGACAGGGCAGCACCGGGGAGCTGTTTTTT
V: TRBV6-2/TRBV6-3; D: .; J: TRBJ2-7; size: .; CDR3: CASSTPPVDYEQYF; DNA: TGTGCCAGCAGCACGCCCCCGGTCGACTACGAGCAGTACTTC
V: TRBV9; D: .; J: TRBJ2-5; size: few; CDR3: CASSVAVGGETQYF; DNA: TGTGCCAGCAGCGTAGCTGTCGGGGGAGAGACCCAGTACTTC
V: TRBV2; D: TRBD1; J: TRBJ1-1; size: few; CDR3: CASRGDRDNTEAFF; DNA: TGTGCCAGCAGGGGGGACAGGGATAACACTGAAGCTTTCTTT
V: TRBV5-1; D: TRBD2; J: TRBJ2-5; size: once; CDR3: CASSATSGRSETQYF; DNA: TGCGCCAGCAGCGCGACTAGCGGGAGGTCAGAGACCCAGTACTTC
V: TRBV5-1; D: TRBD1; J: TRBJ1-2; size: .; CDR3: CASRTGGDGSYTF; DNA: TGCGCCAGTAGGACAGGGGGCGACGGGAGCTACACCTTC
V: TRBV7-2; D: TRBD2; J: TRBJ2-1; size: .; CDR3: CASSSLAGGSNEQFF; DNA: TGTGCCAGCAGCTCCCTAGCGGGAGGATCCAATGAGCAGTTCTTC
V: TRBV5-6; D: .; J: TRBJ1-5; size: .; CDR3: CASSSQNQPQHF; DNA: TGTGCCAGCAGCTCCCAGAATCAGCCCCAGCATTTT
V: TRBV13; D: .; J: TRBJ1-1; size: .; CDR3: CASIGTGGTEAFF; DNA: TGTGCCAGCATCGGTACGGGTGGCACTGAAGCTTTCTTT
V: TRBV6-2/TRBV6-3; D: TRBD1; J: TRBJ2-7; size: .; CDR3: CASSPLTGGFSYEQYF; DNA: TGTGCCAGCAGTCCATTAACAGGGGGCTTTTCCTACGAGCAGTACTTC
V: TRBV3-1/TRBV3-2; D: TRBD2; J: TRBJ2-7; size: few; CDR3: CASSPIGGSYEQYF; DNA: TGTGCCAGCAGCCCGATCGGGGGGTCTTACGAGCAGTACTTC
V: TRBV5-1; D: .; J: TRBJ2-1; size: .; CDR3: CASSLDSPGVDEQFF; DNA: TGCGCCAGCAGCTTGGACTCGCCCGGTGTCGATGAGCAGTTCTTC
V: TRBV14; D: TRBD1; J: TRBJ1-1; size: .; CDR3: CASRDRDSRGAFF; DNA: TGTGCCAGCAGAGACCGGGACAGCCGAGGAGCTTTCTTT
V: TRBV19; D: .; J: TRBJ1-4; size: .; CDR3: CASSSRRATNEKLFF; DNA: TGTGCCAGTAGTTCCCGACGGGCAACTAATGAAAAACTGTTTTTT
V: TRBV28; D: .; J: TRBJ1-6; size: .; CDR3: CASSQIRLGSRTPLHF; DNA: TGTGCCAGCAGTCAAATTCGGCTTGGGTCGAGGACACCCCTCCACTTT
V: TRBV18; D: TRBD1; J: TRBJ2-1; size: .; CDR3: CASSRQGPYNEQFF; DNA: TGTGCCAGCTCACGACAGGGACCCTACAATGAGCAGTTCTTC
V: TRBV5-6; D: .; J: TRBJ1-5; size: .; CDR3: CASSLRVRNQPQHF; DNA: TGTGCCAGCAGCCTGAGGGTGCGCAATCAGCCCCAGCATTTT
V: TRBV11-2; D: .; J: TRBJ1-1; size: .; CDR3: CASSLPGSGREAFF; DNA: TGTGCCAGCAGCTTGCCGGGGAGTGGACGGGAAGCTTTCTTT
V: TRBV3-1/TRBV3-2; D: .; J: TRBJ2-5; size: .; CDR3: CASSQGGETQYF; DNA: TGTGCCAGCAGCCAAGGCGGGGAGACCCAGTACTTC
V: TRBV2; D: .; J: TRBJ1-2; size: .; CDR3: CASIGTEANYGYTF; DNA: TGTGCCAGCATTGGGACTGAAGCTAACTATGGCTACACCTTC
V: TRBV7-2; D: TRBD1; J: TRBJ1-2; size: .; CDR3: CASSVQGNDGYTF; DNA: TGTGCCAGCAGCGTACAGGGGAACGATGGCTACACCTTC
V: TRBV11-2; D: TRBD1; J: TRBJ2-1; size: .; CDR3: CASSLFLRGREQFF; DNA: TGTGCCAGCAGCTTGTTCCTCAGGGGGCGTGAGCAGTTCTTC
V: TRBV10-3; D: .; J: TRBJ1-3; size: few; CDR3: CATTDPGGIGNTIYF; DNA: TGTGCCACCACAGACCCGGGAGGGATTGGAAACACCATATATTTT
V: TRBV2; D: TRBD1; J: TRBJ1-6; size: once; CDR3: CASSADRGYSPLHF; DNA: TGTGCCAGCAGCGCGGACAGGGGGTATTCACCCCTCCACTTT
V: TRBV5-1; D: TRBD1; J: TRBJ2-1; size: .; CDR3: CASSPDRANNEQFF; DNA: TGCGCCAGCAGCCCGGACAGGGCTAACAATGAGCAGTTCTTC
V: TRBV6-5; D: TRBD1; J: TRBJ1-6; size: few; CDR3: CASSNLQGAISPLHF; DNA: TGTGCCAGCAGTAACCTACAGGGGGCAATATCACCCCTCCACTTT
V: TRBV5-1; D: .; J: TRBJ1-1; size: .; CDR3: CASSVGENTEAFF; DNA: TGCGCCAGCTCGGTCGGAGAGAACACTGAAGCTTTCTTT